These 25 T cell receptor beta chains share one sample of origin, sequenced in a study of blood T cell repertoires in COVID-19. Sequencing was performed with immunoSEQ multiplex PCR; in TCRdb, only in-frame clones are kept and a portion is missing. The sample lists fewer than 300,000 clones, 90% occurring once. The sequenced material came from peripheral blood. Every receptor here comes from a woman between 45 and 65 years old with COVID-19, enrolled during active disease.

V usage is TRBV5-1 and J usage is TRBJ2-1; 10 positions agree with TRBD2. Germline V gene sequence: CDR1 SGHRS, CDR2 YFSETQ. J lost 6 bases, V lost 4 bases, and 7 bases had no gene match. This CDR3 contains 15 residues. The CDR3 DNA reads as TGCGCCAGCAGCGCTTGGACTAGCGGAAGCAATGAGCAGTTCTTC. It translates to CASSAWTSGSNEQFF. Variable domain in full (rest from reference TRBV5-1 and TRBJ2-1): KAGVTQTPRYLIKTRGQQVTLSCSPISGHRSVSWYQQTPGQGLQFLFEYFSETQRNKGNFPGRFSGRQFSNSRSEMNVSTLELGDSALYLCASSAWTSGSNEQFFGPGTRLTVL.

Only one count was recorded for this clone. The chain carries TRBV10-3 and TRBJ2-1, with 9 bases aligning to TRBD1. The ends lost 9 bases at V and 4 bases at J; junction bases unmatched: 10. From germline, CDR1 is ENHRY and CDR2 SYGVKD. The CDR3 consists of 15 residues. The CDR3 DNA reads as TGTGCCATTAATCCGGGACAGGGTTTTTACAATGAGCAGTTCTTC. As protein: CAINPGQGFYNEQFF.

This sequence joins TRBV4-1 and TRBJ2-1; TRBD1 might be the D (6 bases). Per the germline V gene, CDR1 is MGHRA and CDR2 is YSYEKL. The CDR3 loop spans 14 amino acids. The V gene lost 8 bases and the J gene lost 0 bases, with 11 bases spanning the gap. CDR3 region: CASGTPSSYNEQFF. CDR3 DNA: TGCGCCAGCGGGACACCTTCCTCCTACAATGAGCAGTTCTTC.

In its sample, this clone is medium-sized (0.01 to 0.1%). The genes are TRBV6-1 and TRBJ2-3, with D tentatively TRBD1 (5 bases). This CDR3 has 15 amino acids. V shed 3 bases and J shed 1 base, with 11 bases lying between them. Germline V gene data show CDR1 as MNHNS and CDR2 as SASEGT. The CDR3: CASSDGATRTDTQYF. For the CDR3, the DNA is TGTGCCAGCAGTGATGGGGCCACCCGCACAGATACGCAGTATTTT.

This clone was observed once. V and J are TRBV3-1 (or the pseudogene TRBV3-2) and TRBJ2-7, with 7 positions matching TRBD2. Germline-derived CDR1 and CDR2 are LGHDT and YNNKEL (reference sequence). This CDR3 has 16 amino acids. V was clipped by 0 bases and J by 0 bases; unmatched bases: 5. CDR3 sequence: CASSQEAGAASYEQYF. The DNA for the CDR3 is TGTGCCAGCAGCCAAGAGGCGGGAGCCGCCTCCTACGAGCAGTACTTC.

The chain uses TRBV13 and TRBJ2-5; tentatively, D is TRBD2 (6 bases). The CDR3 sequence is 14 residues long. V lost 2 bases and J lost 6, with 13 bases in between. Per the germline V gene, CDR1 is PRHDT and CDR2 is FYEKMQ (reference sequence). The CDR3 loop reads CASSLFAGRQTQYF. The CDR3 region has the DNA TGTGCCAGCAGCTTATTTGCGGGGCGGCAGACCCAGTACTTC.

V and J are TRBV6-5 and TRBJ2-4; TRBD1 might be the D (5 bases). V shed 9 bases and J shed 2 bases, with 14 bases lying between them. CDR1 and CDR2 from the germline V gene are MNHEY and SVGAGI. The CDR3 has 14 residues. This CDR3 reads CASGAGRSKNIQYF. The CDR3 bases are TGTGCCAGTGGGGCAGGAAGGTCCAAAAACATTCAGTACTTC.

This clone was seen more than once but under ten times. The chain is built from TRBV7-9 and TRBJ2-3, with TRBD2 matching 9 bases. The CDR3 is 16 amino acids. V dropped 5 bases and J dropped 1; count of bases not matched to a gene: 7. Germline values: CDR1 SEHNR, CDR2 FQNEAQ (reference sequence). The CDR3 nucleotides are TGTGCCAGCAGCCCGGGCGCGGGAGGGGGCACAGATACGCAGTATTTT. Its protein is CASSPGAGGGTDTQYF.

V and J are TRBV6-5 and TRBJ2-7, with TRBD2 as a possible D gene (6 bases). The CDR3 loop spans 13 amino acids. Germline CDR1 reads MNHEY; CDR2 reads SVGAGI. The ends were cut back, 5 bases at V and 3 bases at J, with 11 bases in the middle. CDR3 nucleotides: TGTGCCAGCAGTCCCGGGGGAGGCTACGAGCAGTACTTC. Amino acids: CASSPGGGYEQYF.

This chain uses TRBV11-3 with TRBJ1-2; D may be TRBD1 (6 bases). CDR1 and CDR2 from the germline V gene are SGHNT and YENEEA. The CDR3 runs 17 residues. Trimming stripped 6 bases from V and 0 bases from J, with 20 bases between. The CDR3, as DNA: TGTGCCAGCAGGTTGGGTGGAGGACAGAATTCTAACTATGGCTACACCTTC. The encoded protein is CASRLGGGQNSNYGYTF.

This CDR3 reads CASSIDGGRLSGNTIYF. CDR3 nucleotides: TGTGCCAGTAGTATAGATGGCGGCCGATTATCTGGAAACACCATATATTTT. This chain joins TRBV19 and TRBJ1-3; D call uncertain. With 0 bases removed from V and 1 base from J, the gap between germline ends came to 13 bases. This CDR3 comprises 17 residues. Germline assignment: CDR1 LNHDA and CDR2 SQIVND (reference sequence).

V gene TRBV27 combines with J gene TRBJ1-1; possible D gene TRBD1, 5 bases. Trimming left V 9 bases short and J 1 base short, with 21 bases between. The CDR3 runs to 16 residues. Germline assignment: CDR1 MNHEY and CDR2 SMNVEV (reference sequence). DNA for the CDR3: TGTGCCAGTAAATCGGGGGGGGGTGTGCGGAACACTGAAGCTTTCTTT. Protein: CASKSGGGVRNTEAFF.

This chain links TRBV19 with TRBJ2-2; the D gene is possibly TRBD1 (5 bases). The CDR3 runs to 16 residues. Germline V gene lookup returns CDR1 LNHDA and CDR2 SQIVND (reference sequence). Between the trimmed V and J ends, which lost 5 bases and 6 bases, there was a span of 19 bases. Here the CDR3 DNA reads TGTGCCAGTAGTTCCCGACCAGGGTTTGCGGCCGGGGAGCTGTTTTTT. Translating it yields CASSSRPGFAAGELFF.

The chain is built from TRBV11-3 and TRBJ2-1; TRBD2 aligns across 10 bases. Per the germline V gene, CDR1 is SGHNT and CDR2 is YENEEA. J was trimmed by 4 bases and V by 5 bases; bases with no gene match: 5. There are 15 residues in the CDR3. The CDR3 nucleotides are TGTGCCAGCAGCCCTAGCGGGAGTCCGTACAATGAGCAGTTCTTC. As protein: CASSPSGSPYNEQFF.

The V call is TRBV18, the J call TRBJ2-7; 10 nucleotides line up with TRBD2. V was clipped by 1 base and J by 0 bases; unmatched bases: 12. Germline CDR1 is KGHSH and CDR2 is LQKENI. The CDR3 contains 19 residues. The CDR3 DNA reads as TGTGCCAGCTCACCACTTATGACTAGCGGGCCGCCGAGCTCCTACGAGCAGTACTTC. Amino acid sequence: CASSPLMTSGPPSSYEQYF. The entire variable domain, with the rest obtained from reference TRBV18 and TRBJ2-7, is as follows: NAGVMQNPRHLVRRRGQEARLRCSPMKGHSHVYWYRQLPEEGLKFMVYLQKENIIDESGMPKERFSAEFPKEGPSILRIQQVVRGDSAAYFCASSPLMTSGPPSSYEQYFGPGTRLTVT.

The CDR3 DNA is TGTGCCAGCAGCCCTCGGACAGCAAACTATGGCTACACCTTC. This gives the protein CASSPRTANYGYTF. The gene calls are TRBV7-2 and TRBJ1-2; perhaps TRBD1 as D (6 bases). V dropped 5 bases and J dropped 2 bases, with 12 bases sitting between them. CDR1 is SGHTA and CDR2 is FQGNSA in the germline V gene. The CDR3 sequence is 14 residues long.

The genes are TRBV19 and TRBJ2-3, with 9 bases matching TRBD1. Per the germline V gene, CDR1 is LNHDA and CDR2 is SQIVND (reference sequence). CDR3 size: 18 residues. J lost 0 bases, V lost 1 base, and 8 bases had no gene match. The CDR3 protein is CASSIGLDRGRSTDTQYF. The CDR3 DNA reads TGTGCCAGTAGTATAGGTTTGGACAGGGGACGGAGCACAGATACGCAGTATTTT.

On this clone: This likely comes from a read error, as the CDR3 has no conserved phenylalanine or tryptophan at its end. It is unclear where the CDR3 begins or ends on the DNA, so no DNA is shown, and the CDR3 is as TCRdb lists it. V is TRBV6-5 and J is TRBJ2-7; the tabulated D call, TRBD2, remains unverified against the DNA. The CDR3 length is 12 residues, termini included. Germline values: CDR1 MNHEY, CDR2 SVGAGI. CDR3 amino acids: CASSSNGILLLS.

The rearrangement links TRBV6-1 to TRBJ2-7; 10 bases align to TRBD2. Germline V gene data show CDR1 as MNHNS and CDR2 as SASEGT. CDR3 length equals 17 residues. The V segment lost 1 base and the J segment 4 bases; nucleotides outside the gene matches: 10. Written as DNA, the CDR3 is TGTGCCAGCAGTGAAGATTTAAGGGCTAGCGGGAGTTACGAGCAGTACTTC. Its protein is CASSEDLRASGSYEQYF.

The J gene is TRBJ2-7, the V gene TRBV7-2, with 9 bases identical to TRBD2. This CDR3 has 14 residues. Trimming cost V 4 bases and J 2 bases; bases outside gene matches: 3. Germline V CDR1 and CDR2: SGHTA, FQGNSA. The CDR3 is CASSSREGAYEQYF. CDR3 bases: TGTGCCAGCAGCTCGCGGGAGGGGGCCTACGAGCAGTACTTC. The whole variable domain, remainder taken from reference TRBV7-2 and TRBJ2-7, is GAGVSQSPSNKVTEKGKDVELRCDPISGHTALYWYRQSLGQGLEFLIYFQGNSAPDKSGLPSDRFSAERTGGSVSTLTIQRTQQEDSAVYLCASSSREGAYEQYFGPGTRLTVT.

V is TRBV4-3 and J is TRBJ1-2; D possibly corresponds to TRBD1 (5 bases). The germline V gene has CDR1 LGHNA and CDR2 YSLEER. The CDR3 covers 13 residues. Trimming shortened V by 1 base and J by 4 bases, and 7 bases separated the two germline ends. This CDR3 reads CASSQGGVYGYTF. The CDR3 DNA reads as TGCGCCAGCAGCCAAGGGGGGGTCTATGGCTACACCTTC.

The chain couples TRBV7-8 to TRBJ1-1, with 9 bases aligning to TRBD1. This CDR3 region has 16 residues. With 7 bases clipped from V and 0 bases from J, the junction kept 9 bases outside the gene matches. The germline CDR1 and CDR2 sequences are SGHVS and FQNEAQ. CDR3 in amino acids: CASTSLTGGMNTEAFF. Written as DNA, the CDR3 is TGTGCCAGCACCTCCCTGACAGGGGGGATGAACACTGAAGCTTTCTTT.

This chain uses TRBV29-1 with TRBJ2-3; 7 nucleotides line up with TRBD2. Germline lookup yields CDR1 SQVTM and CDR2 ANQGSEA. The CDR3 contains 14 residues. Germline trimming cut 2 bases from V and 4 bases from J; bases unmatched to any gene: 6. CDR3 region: CSVEPGRVADTQYF. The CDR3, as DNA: TGCAGCGTTGAACCGGGGAGGGTGGCAGATACGCAGTATTTT.

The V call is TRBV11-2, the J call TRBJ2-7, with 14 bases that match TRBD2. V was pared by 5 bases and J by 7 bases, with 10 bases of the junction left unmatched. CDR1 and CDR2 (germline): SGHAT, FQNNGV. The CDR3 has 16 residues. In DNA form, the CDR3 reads TGTGCCAGCAGCCGCGGACTAGCGGGAGGCCGGGGGGAGCAGTACTTC. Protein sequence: CASSRGLAGGRGEQYF.

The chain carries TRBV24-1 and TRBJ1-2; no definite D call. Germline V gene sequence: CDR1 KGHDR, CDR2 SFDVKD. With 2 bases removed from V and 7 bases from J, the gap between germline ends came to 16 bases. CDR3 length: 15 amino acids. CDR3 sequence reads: CATSDSTGRLSGYTF. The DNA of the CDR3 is TGTGCCACCAGTGATTCTACCGGACGACTATCTGGCTACACCTTC.